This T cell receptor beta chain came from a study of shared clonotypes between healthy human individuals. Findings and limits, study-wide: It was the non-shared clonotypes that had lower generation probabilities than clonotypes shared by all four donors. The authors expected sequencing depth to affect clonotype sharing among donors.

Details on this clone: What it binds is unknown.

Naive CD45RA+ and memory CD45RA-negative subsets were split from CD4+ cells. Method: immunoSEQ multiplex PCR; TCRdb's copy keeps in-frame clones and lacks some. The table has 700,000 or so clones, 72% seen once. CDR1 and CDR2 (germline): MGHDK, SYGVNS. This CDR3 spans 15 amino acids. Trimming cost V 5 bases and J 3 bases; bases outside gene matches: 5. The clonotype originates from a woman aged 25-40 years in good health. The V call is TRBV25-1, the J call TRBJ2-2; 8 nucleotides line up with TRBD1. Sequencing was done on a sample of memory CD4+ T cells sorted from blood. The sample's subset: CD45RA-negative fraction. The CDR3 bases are TGTGCCAGCAGTTCTCCGGACAGGGACACCGGGGAGCTGTTTTTT. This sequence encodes CASSSPDRDTGELFF.